The present T cell receptor (beta chain) was sequenced within a study of PD-1 blockade in classical Hodgkin lymphoma. Study-wide points: Patients newly diagnosed and complete responders had comparable baseline diversity. In CD4+ cells, TCR diversity went up significantly by C4D1, but in CD8+ cells it did not. Nivolumab initiation under 1 year post-ASCT meant exclusion.

TCRdb's copy holds only in-frame clones and misses some; the assay was immunoSEQ multiplex PCR. Among 90,000 to 140,000 clones listed, approximately 89% were seen once. Of note for this clone: Its antigen is undetermined.

Noted time point: cycle 4 day 1 (C4D1), after less than seven weeks of nivolumab. Each patient experienced a relapse that followed autologous stem cell transplantation, and brentuximab vedotin exposure varied. With 7 bases clipped from V and 2 bases from J, the junction kept 10 bases outside the gene matches. CDR3 length equals 18 residues. Germline V gene data show CDR1 as LNHDA and CDR2 as SQIVND (reference sequence). The V and J genes are TRBV19 and TRBJ2-2; 13 nucleotides match TRBD2. This receptor was taken from a human donor with classical Hodgkin lymphoma. Here the sequenced sample was peripheral blood mononuclear cells (PBMCs), taken before the fourth cycle of nivolumab. CDR3 loop: CASIPWTSGSVNTGELFF. CDR3 bases: TGTGCCAGTATTCCTTGGACTAGCGGGAGCGTAAACACCGGGGAGCTGTTTTTT. Complete variable domain (other parts from reference TRBV19 and TRBJ2-2): DGGITQSPKYLFRKEGQNVTLSCEQNLNHDAMYWYRQDPGQGLRLIYYSQIVNDFQKGDIAEGYSVSREKKESFPLTVTSAQKNPTAFYLCASIPWTSGSVNTGELFFGEGSRLTVL.